This T cell receptor (beta chain) was sequenced for a study of blood T cell repertoires in COVID-19. Across the study: Whether acute or convalescent, the COVID-19 samples came from the United States, Italy and Spain. From T cells, B-cell-depleted T cells, or PBMCs came the material, which was cDNA or gDNA.

Per the study methods: Reference gene primer amplification yielded estimated nucleated cell counts. Clones were sequenced by immunoSEQ multiplex PCR, and TCRdb holds only the in-frame ones, with some missing. V and J calls and clone size come straight from that table; D and trimming were deduced from the DNA. The sample carries around 400,000 clones, approximately 88% recorded once. Between the trimmed V and J ends, which lost 0 bases and 6 bases, there was a span of 12 bases. CDR1 SGHRS and CDR2 YFSETQ come from the germline V gene. This CDR3 contains 14 residues. Sequencing was performed on peripheral blood. This sequence was found in a man in his forties with acute or convalescent COVID-19. The chain recombines TRBV5-1 with TRBJ1-2, with D perhaps matching TRBD1 (6 bases). The CDR3 spells CASSLAGDYDGYTF. CDR3 nucleotides: TGCGCCAGCAGCTTGGCAGGGGACTACGATGGCTACACCTTC.